The 2 T cell receptor beta chains reported below all come from one sample, sequenced in a study of cytomegalovirus exposure and HLA in healthy donors. The PCR used 60 Vbeta and 13 Jbeta primers. Sequenced by immunoSEQ multiplex PCR; TCRdb stores in-frame clones only, minus some. The sample contains 100,000 to 150,000 clones, 80% of which appear only once. Material: PBMCs. Receptor source: a man aged 40-50 years in good health and CMV-seronegative.

The genes are TRBV29-1 and TRBJ2-2; the D gene is possibly TRBD1 (6 bases). CDR1 is SQVTM and CDR2 is ANQGSEA in the germline V gene. The CDR3 runs 15 residues. Trimming took off 6 bases at V and 0 bases at J, with 14 bases between the two ends. The CDR3 DNA follows: TGCAGCGTGTCCCTTGGACAGACGAACACCGGGGAGCTGTTTTTT. Translating gives CSVSLGQTNTGELFF.

The rearrangement uses TRBV5-1 and TRBJ2-2; 7 nucleotides match TRBD2. The CDR3 is made up of 15 amino acids. Trimming removed 5 bases from V and 2 bases from J; junction bases left unmatched: 6. Germline CDR1 reads SGHRS; CDR2 reads YFSETQ. The DNA of the CDR3 is TGCGCCAGCAGGGTCGCGGGGGATAACACCGGGGAGCTGTTTTTT. This sequence encodes CASRVAGDNTGELFF.